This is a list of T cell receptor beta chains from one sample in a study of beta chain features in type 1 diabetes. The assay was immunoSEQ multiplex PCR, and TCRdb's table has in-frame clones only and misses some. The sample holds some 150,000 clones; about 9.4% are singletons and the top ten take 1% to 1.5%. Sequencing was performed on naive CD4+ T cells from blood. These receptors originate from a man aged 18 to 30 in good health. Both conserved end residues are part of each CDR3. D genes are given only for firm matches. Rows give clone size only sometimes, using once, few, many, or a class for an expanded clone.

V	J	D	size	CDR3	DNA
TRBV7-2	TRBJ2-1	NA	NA	CASSLEGGGEQFF	TGTGCCAGCAGCTTAGAGGGGGGGGGTGAGCAGTTCTTC
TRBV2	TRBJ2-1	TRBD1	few	CASSEAGQSYNEQFF	TGTGCCAGCAGTGAAGCGGGACAGTCCTACAATGAGCAGTTCTTC
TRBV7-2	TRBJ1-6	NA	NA	CASSLESTTNSPLHF	TGTGCCAGCAGCTTAGAGTCAACTACTAATTCACCCCTCCACTTT
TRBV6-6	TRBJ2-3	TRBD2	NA	CASSHGLAGTDTQYF	TGTGCCAGCAGCCACGGACTAGCGGGCACAGATACGCAGTATTTT
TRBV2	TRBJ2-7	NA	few	CASSEQAGALTYEQYF	TGTGCCAGCAGTGAGCAGGCGGGGGCCCTGACCTACGAGCAGTACTTC
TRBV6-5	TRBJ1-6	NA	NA	CASNDRRNSPLHF	TGTGCCAGCAATGACAGGCGTAATTCACCCCTCCACTTT
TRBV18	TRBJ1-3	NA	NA	CASSPNHQGLSGNTIYF	TGTGCCAGCTCACCAAATCATCAGGGACTCTCTGGAAACACCATATATTTT
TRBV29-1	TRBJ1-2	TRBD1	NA	CSIRQGGSSYGYTF	TGCAGCATAAGACAGGGGGGCAGTTCCTATGGCTACACCTTC
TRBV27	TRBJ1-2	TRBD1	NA	CASRLTTGNYGYTF	TGTGCCAGCAGATTAACGACAGGGAACTATGGCTACACCTTC
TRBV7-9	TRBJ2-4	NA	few	CASSLEVSSEPKNIQYF	TGTGCCAGCAGCTTAGAGGTGTCTAGCGAGCCCAAAAACATTCAGTACTTC
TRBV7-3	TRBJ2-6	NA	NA	CASSLTGGSGANVLTF	TGTGCCAGCAGCTTAACAGGGGGCTCTGGGGCCAACGTCCTGACTTTC
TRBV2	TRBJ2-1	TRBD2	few	CASSESLLLAGGRQNEQFF	TGTGCCAGCAGTGAGTCTCTCCTACTAGCGGGGGGGCGTCAGAATGAGCAGTTCTTC
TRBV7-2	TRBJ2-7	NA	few	CASSLAGVSYEQYF	TGTGCCAGCAGCTTGGCAGGGGTTTCCTACGAGCAGTACTTC
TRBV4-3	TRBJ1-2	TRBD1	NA	CASSPRDRHEGYGYTF	TGCGCCAGCAGCCCCCGGGACAGGCACGAGGGCTATGGCTACACCTTC
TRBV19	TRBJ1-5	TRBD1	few	CASSIGTGDQPQHF	TGTGCCAGTAGTATAGGGACAGGCGATCAGCCCCAGCATTTT
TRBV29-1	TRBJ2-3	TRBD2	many	CSVGKAGEDTQYF	TGCAGCGTTGGGAAAGCGGGGGAGGATACGCAGTATTTT
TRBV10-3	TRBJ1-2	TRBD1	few	CAINPGQGYGYTF	TGTGCCATCAATCCAGGACAGGGCTATGGCTACACCTTC
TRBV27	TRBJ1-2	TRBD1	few	CASSPIGQGARNGYTF	TGTGCCAGCAGTCCGATCGGACAGGGGGCGAGAAATGGCTACACCTTC
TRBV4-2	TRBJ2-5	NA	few	CASSQGEGVGTQYF	TGTGCCAGCAGCCAAGGTGAGGGAGTGGGGACCCAGTACTTC
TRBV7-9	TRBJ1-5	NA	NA	CASSLRGQPQHF	TGTGCCAGCAGCTTAAGGGGCCAGCCCCAGCATTTT
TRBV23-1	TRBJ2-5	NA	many	CASSQSWAVQETQYF	TGCGCCAGCAGTCAATCGTGGGCAGTCCAAGAGACCCAGTACTTC
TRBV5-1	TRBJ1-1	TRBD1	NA	CASSWKTGNEAFF	TGCGCCAGCAGCTGGAAGACAGGGAATGAAGCTTTCTTT
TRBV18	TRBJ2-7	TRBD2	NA	CASLGGSGNEQYF	TGTGCCAGCCTCGGGGGGTCCGGGAACGAGCAGTACTTC
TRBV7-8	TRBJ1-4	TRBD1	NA	CASSPAGGRNEKLFF	TGTGCCAGCAGCCCAGCAGGGGGTCGCAATGAAAAACTGTTTTTT
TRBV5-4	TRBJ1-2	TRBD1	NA	CASSFMNRGNYGYTF	TGTGCCAGCAGCTTTATGAACAGGGGGAACTATGGCTACACCTTC
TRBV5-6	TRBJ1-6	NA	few	CASSSRSGRGSPLHF	TGTGCCAGCAGCTCGAGAAGTGGGAGAGGTTCACCCCTCCACTTT
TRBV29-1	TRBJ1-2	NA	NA	CSVVRGSYGYTF	TGCAGCGTTGTCAGGGGATCCTATGGCTACACCTTC
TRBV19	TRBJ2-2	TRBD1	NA	CASLQGPNTGELFF	TGTGCCAGCCTACAGGGGCCGAACACCGGGGAGCTGTTTTTT
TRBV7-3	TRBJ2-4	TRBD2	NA	CASSSGTSGDLQYF	TGTGCCAGCAGCTCCGGGACTAGCGGGGACCTACAGTACTTC
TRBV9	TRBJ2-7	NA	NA	CASSSGHTYEQYF	TGTGCCAGCAGCTCTGGGCATACTTACGAGCAGTACTTC
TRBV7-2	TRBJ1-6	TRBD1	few	CASSTTGARHNSPLHF	TGTGCCAGCAGCACGACAGGGGCTCGGCATAATTCACCCCTCCACTTT
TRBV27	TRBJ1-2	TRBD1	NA	CASRRQGSYGYTF	TGTGCCAGCAGACGACAGGGTTCCTATGGCTACACCTTC
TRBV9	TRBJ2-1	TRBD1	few	CASSIRQGSSYNEQFF	TGTGCCAGCAGCATCCGACAGGGGAGCTCCTACAATGAGCAGTTCTTC
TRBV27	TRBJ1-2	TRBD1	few	CASRPGQLNYGYTF	TGTGCCAGCCGTCCGGGACAGCTTAACTATGGCTACACCTTC
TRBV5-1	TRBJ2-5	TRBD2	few	CASSLGLAGGFGETQYF	TGCGCCAGCAGCTTGGGACTAGCGGGGGGTTTTGGCGAGACCCAGTACTTC
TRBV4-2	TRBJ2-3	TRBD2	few	CASSPRTSGTDTQYF	TGTGCCAGCAGCCCGCGGACTAGCGGAACAGATACGCAGTATTTT
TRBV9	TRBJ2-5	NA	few	CASSVAREETQYF	TGTGCCAGCAGCGTAGCGAGGGAAGAGACCCAGTACTTC
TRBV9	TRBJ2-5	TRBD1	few	CASSLTGDQETQYF	TGTGCCAGCAGCCTGACAGGGGACCAAGAGACCCAGTACTTC
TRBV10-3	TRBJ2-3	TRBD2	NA	CAIRAGGRGDTQYF	TGTGCCATCAGAGCGGGGGGGCGTGGAGATACGCAGTATTTT
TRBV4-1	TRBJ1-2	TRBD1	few	CASSQDGPGQNYGYTF	TGCGCCAGCAGCCAAGATGGCCCGGGACAGAACTATGGCTACACCTTC
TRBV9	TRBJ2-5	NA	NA	CASSVGGRPSSGSWETQYF	TGTGCCAGCAGCGTAGGAGGTAGACCTAGCTCGGGGTCGTGGGAGACCCAGTACTTC
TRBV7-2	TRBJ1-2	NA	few	CASSLNGEAGYGYTF	TGTGCCAGCAGCTTAAATGGGGAGGCCGGCTATGGCTACACCTTC
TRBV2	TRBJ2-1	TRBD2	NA	CASSDWLAGGRGNEQFF	TGTGCCAGCAGTGATTGGCTAGCGGGGGGGCGGGGTAATGAGCAGTTCTTC
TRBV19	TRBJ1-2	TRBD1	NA	CATRTGGAPEEGYTF	TGTGCCACGAGGACAGGGGGCGCCCCGGAAGAAGGCTACACCTTC
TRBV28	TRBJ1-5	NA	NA	CASSLDPKKGQPQHF	TGTGCCAGCAGTTTGGACCCAAAGAAGGGGCAGCCCCAGCATTTT
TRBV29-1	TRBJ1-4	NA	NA	CSVGGGRATNEKLFF	TGCAGCGTTGGAGGGGGTAGGGCAACTAATGAAAAACTGTTTTTT
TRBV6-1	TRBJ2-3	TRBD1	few	CASKQGPPTDTQYF	TGTGCCAGCAAACAGGGGCCCCCCACAGATACGCAGTATTTT
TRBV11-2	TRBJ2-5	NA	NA	CASSLGQGETQYF	TGTGCCAGCAGCTTAGGTCAGGGAGAGACCCAGTACTTC
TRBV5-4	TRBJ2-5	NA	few	CASSLRAQETQYF	TGTGCCAGCAGCTTGCGAGCGCAAGAGACCCAGTACTTC
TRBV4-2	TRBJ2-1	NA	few	CASSLEVRAVSNEQFF	TGTGCCAGCAGCCTCGAGGTCAGGGCGGTATCGAATGAGCAGTTCTTC
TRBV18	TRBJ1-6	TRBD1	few	CASSPGTGERSPLHF	TGTGCCAGCTCACCAGGGACAGGGGAAAGGTCACCCCTCCACTTT
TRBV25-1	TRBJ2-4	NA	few	CASSEASARGAKNIQYF	TGTGCCAGCAGTGAAGCTAGTGCGAGAGGAGCCAAAAACATTCAGTACTTC
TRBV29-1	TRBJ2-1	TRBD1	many	CSVPDRGDYNEQFF	TGCAGCGTCCCCGACAGGGGAGACTACAATGAGCAGTTCTTC